This T cell receptor beta chain was retrieved from a study of spatial heterogeneity in lung cancer. Looking at the study overall: Counts of TCR transcripts in tumor regions tracked strongly with a T cell module score that came from matched bulk RNA-seq.

The germline V gene encodes CDR1 SNHLY and CDR2 FYNNEI. The CDR3 has 14 residues. The junction had 2 bases not matched to a gene; V was cut back by 6 bases and J by 0 bases. In this sample, this clonotype is medium-sized. The antigen is unknown. The time point was: sample taken at primary tumor resection. Unsorted tumor, nontumor lung tissue or cryopreserved PBMC supplied the whole RNA. Study results and caveats: Within tumors, counts of expanded alpha and beta TCRs tracked tumor mutation counts.

TCRdb reprocessed the 5' RACE reads with MiXCR, giving one entry per CDR3 protein. Here the sample spans about 2,200 distinct CDR3 sequences, roughly 11% being singletons. The receptor's source is a female donor with early-stage non-small cell lung cancer. This rearrangement joins TRBV2 to TRBJ2-1; 7 bases are a match to TRBD2. The source was lung tumor tissue, collected at surgery. The CDR3, as DNA: TGTGCCAGCAGGGGGGGGTTCTCCTACAATGAGCAGTTCTTC. As protein: CASRGGFSYNEQFF. The whole variable domain, filled in from reference TRBV2 and TRBJ2-1, reads EPEVTQTPSHQVTQMGQEVILRCVPISNHLYFYWYRQILGQKVEFLVSFYNNEISEKSEIFDDQFSVERPDGSNFTLKIRSTKLEDSAMYFCASRGGFSYNEQFFGPGTRLTVL.